Below, 18 T cell receptor beta chains from the same sample are listed, as sequenced in a study of T cell repertoires in cytomegalovirus infection. Their specific antigens are unknown. A single record per CDR3 protein comes from TCRdb applying MiXCR to the reads. The sample yields 750,000 to 900,000 distinct CDR3 sequences, about 29% seen once. This specimen was cultured CD8+ T cells from PBMCs, taken from culture after CMV antigen stimulation. These receptors originate from a human donor in good health (CMV status not recorded). Some clones in this sample may be carry-over from other donors' samples.

The chain combines TRBV5-1 with TRBJ2-1; 11 bases match TRBD1. V was pared by 2 bases and J by 4 bases, with 14 bases of the junction left unmatched. The germline CDR1 and CDR2 sequences are SGHRS and YFSETQ. The CDR3 is made up of 19 amino acids. The CDR3 DNA is TGCGCCAGCAGCTTAGGACAGGGGGCGTGGAACATAAAGTACAATGAGCAGTTCTTC. It specifies CASSLGQGAWNIKYNEQFF.

This clonotype was counted ten times or more. This chain joins TRBV12-3 or TRBV12-4 and TRBJ2-5; TRBD2 matches at 8 bases. The V gene end was trimmed by 4 bases and the J gene end by 5 bases; junction bases not matched to a gene: 6. This CDR3 comprises 14 residues. The CDR3 sequence is CASSSGGPTETQYF. CDR3 nucleotides: TGTGCCAGCAGTTCGGGGGGGCCGACGGAGACCCAGTACTTC.

The chain links TRBV28 to TRBJ1-1; TRBD1 matches 7 bases. Germline CDR1 is MDHEN and CDR2 is SYDVKM. The CDR3 sequence is 18 residues long. Losses at the gene ends were 5 bases for V and 6 bases for J; bases not matched to a gene: 21. The DNA of the CDR3 is TGTGCCAGCAGTGCTACGACAGGGAAGTACGGGGAGTGGGCTGAAGCTTTCTTT. Residues: CASSATTGKYGEWAEAFF.

CDR3 loop: CASSQEGERGGADTQYF. Written as DNA, the CDR3 is TGTGCCAGCAGCCAAGAGGGTGAGCGGGGGGGAGCGGATACGCAGTATTTT. The chain has TRBV3-1 and TRBJ2-3; TRBD2 aligns across 10 bases. The V gene end was trimmed by 0 bases and the J gene end by 6 bases; junction bases not matched to a gene: 9. Germline CDR1 reads LGHDT; CDR2 reads YNNKEL (reference sequence). There are 17 residues in the CDR3.

This clonotype was seen a handful of times. This chain joins TRBV10-3 and TRBJ2-6, with 9 bases matching TRBD2. Looked up from germline, CDR1 is ENHRY and CDR2 is SYGVKD. This CDR3 has 18 amino acids. The V and J ends lost 2 bases and 0 bases, in that order; junction bases with no gene match: 5. Written as DNA, the CDR3 is TGTGCCATCAGTGAGGGACTAGCGTTCAGCTCTGGGGCCAACGTCCTGACTTTC. Its protein is CAISEGLAFSSGANVLTF.

This clonotype was seen more than once but under ten times. The V and J genes are TRBV6-2 or TRBV6-3 and TRBJ2-7, with unresolved D. The germline V gene has CDR1 MNHEY and CDR2 SVGEGT. Trimming left V 2 bases short and J 3 bases short, with 11 bases between. The CDR3 has 14 amino acids. The CDR3 region has the DNA TGTGCCAGCAGTTACCGCATGGGAAACTACGAGCAGTACGTC. It codes for CASSYRMGNYEQYV.

This chain uses TRBV6-6 with TRBJ1-2, with TRBD1 matching 7 bases. Germline CDR1 reads MNHNY; CDR2 reads SVGAGI (reference sequence). The CDR3 extends over 13 amino acids. V was clipped by 10 bases and J by 4 bases; unmatched bases: 9. The CDR3 spells CANKTGAGYGYTF. DNA of the CDR3: TGTGCCAACAAAACAGGGGCGGGCTATGGCTACACCTTC.

The rearrangement uses TRBV6-1 and TRBJ2-7; D assignment may be TRBD1 or TRBD2 (5 bases each). The CDR3 totals 13 residues. The ends were cut back, 5 bases at V and 6 bases at J, with 14 bases in the middle. Per germline, CDR1 MNHNS and CDR2 SASEGT. CDR3 region: CASSQTWGSEQYV. CDR3 bases: TGTGCCAGCAGTCAGACTTGGGGGTCCGAGCAGTACGTC.

This clonotype was detected ten times or more. DNA for the CDR3: TGTGCCAGCAGCCCCGGGGCGGGGGACTACGAGCAGTACTTC. As protein: CASSPGAGDYEQYF. The chain carries TRBV7-6 and TRBJ2-7, with 7 positions matching TRBD2. This CDR3 is built from 14 residues. CDR1 and CDR2 (germline): SGHVS, FNYEAQ. J gave up 3 bases and V 5 bases, and 7 bases lay outside the gene matches.

This clonotype has a handful of counts. V gene TRBV7-9 combines with J gene TRBJ1-1; D is ambiguous. The ends were cut back, 3 bases at V and 1 base at J, with 12 bases in the middle. In germline, CDR1 is SEHNR, CDR2 FQNEAQ (reference sequence). The CDR3 consists of 15 residues. CDR3 sequence: CASSLVSEENTEAFF. The CDR3 coding sequence is TGTGCCAGCAGCTTGGTGTCAGAAGAGAACACTGAAGCTTTCTTT.

The chain recombines TRBV12-3 or TRBV12-4 with TRBJ2-7, with D possibly called TRBD1 or TRBD2 (5 bases each). There are 14 residues in the CDR3. The ends were cut back, 5 bases at V and 0 bases at J, with 11 bases in the middle. Here the CDR3 DNA reads TGTGCCAGCAGTCCTCTCGGGACCTCCTACGAGCAGTACTTC. Translating it yields CASSPLGTSYEQYF.

This clonotype appeared a few times. The chain couples TRBV5-5 to TRBJ2-5, with D maybe TRBD2 (6 bases). Per the germline V gene, CDR1 is SGHKS and CDR2 is YYEKEE (reference sequence). This CDR3 is built from 18 residues. V lost 1 base, J lost 1 base, and 20 bases lay in between. DNA of the CDR3: TGTGCCAGCAGCTTGTACGTGGAGTCCGGGACTCTCCAAGAGACCCAGTACTTC. It encodes CASSLYVESGTLQETQYF.

The chain joins TRBV28 to TRBJ2-3; D unclear. Looked up from germline, CDR1 is MDHEN and CDR2 is SYDVKM. The CDR3 is 14 amino acids. Trimming cost V 1 base and J 6 bases, with 11 bases left between them. CDR3 loop: CASSLLGQPDTQYF. The CDR3 bases are TGTGCCAGCAGTTTATTAGGCCAACCCGATACGCAGTATTTT.

The V call is TRBV2, the J call TRBJ2-7; D remains unclear. Germline-derived CDR1 and CDR2 are SNHLY and FYNNEI. This CDR3 has 13 residues. Trimming pared 8 bases from V and 3 bases from J, leaving 14 bases between. The CDR3 region has the DNA TGTGCCAGCGAGACTCGTGGTGGCTACGAGCAGTACGTC. It specifies CASETRGGYEQYV.

The chain carries TRBV10-2 and TRBJ2-1, with D perhaps matching TRBD1 or TRBD2 (6 bases each). There are 14 residues in the CDR3. Trimming left V 8 bases short and J 4 bases short, with 15 bases between. Looked up from germline, CDR1 is WSHSY and CDR2 is SAAADI. For the CDR3, the DNA is TGCGCCAGCGACCCGGAGGGGGTATACAATGAGCAGTTCTTC. This translates into CASDPEGVYNEQFF.

The rearrangement uses TRBV12-3 or TRBV12-4 and TRBJ1-1; no definite D call. The CDR3 runs to 14 residues. The V end lost 0 bases, the J end lost 8 bases, and 13 bases lay between the germline ends. CDR3 amino acids: CASSLATVQTEAFF. CDR3 DNA sequence: TGTGCCAGCAGTTTAGCCACAGTGCAGACAGAAGCTTTCTTT.

The chain is built from TRBV14 and TRBJ2-3; 8 bases are a match to TRBD1. The V gene end was trimmed by 3 bases and the J gene end by 5 bases; junction bases not matched to a gene: 7. The germline V gene has CDR1 SGHDN and CDR2 FVKESK. The CDR3 is made up of 15 amino acids. This chain's CDR3 is CASSQWQGALDTQYF. The CDR3 coding sequence is TGTGCCAGCAGCCAGTGGCAGGGGGCCTTAGATACGCAGTATTTT.

In nucleotides, the CDR3 is TGTGCCAGCCGGCAATATCGGACACTCCAAGAGACCCAGTACTTC. This encodes CASRQYRTLQETQYF. V and J are TRBV5-5 and TRBJ2-5, with TRBD1 as a possible D gene (5 bases). V was cut by 7 bases and J by 1 base, with 17 bases left in between. The germline gives CDR1 SGHKS, CDR2 YYEKEE (reference sequence). The CDR3 contains 15 residues.